This entry describes one T cell receptor beta chain. This sample stems from a study of control samples from healthy donors and cancer patients. Profiling relied on immunoSEQ multiplex PCR, and the TCRdb table lists in-frame clones only, not all of them. This table holds nearly 200,000 clones, about 90% found once. Germline V gene lookup returns CDR1 SEHNR and CDR2 FQNEAQ (reference sequence). The length of the CDR3 is 13 residues. The germline V and J ends were trimmed by 6 bases and 4 bases, with 12 bases remaining between them. Sequencing used blood. The chain uses TRBV7-9 and TRBJ1-1; no reliable D call. The clonotype was recovered from a man aged 25-45 years in good health. The CDR3 sequence is CASSRAGGTEAFF. The DNA of the CDR3 is TGTGCCAGCAGTAGAGCGGGTGGCACTGAAGCTTTCTTT.